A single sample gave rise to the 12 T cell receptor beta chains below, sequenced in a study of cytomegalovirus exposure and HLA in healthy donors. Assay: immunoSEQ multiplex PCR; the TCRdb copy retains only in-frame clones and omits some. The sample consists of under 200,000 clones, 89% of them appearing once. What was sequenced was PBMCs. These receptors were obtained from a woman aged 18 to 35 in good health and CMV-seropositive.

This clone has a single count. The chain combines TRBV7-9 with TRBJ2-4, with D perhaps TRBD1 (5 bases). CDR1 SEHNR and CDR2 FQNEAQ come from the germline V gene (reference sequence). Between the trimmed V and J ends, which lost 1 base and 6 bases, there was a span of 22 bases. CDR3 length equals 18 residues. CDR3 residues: CASSLGHKSGQGGNIQYF. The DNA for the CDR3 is TGTGCCAGCAGCTTAGGTCATAAGTCGGGCCAGGGCGGAAACATTCAGTACTTC.

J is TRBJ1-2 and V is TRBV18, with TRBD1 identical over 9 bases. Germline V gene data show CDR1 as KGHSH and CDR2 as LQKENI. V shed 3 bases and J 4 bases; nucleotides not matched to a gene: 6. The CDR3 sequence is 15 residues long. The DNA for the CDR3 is TGTGCCAGCTCACCTACCTTGGGACAGGGCTATGGCTACACCTTC. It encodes CASSPTLGQGYGYTF.

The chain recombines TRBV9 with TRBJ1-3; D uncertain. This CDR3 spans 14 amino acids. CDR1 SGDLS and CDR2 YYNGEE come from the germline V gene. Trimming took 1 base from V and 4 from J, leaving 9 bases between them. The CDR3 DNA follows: TGTGCCAGCAGCGTATCTGGGCGCGGAAACACCATATATTTT. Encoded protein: CASSVSGRGNTIYF.

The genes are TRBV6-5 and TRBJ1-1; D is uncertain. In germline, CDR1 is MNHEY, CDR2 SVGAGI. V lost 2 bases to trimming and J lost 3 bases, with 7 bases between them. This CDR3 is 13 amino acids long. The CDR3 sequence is CASSYEPDTEAFF. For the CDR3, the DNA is TGTGCCAGCAGTTACGAGCCCGACACTGAAGCTTTCTTT.

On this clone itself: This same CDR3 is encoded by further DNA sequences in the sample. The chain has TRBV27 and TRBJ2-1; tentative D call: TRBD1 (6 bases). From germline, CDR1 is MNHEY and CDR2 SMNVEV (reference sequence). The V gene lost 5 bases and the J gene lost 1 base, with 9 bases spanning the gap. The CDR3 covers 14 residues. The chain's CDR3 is CASSLGGSYNEQFF. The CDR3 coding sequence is TGTGCCAGCAGTCTAGGGGGTTCCTACAATGAGCAGTTCTTC.

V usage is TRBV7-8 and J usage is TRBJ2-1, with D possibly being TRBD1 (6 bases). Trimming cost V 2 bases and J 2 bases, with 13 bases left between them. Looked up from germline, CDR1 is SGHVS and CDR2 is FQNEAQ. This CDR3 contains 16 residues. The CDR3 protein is CASSLIDRYPYNEQFF. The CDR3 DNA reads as TGTGCCAGCAGCTTAATAGACAGGTACCCCTACAATGAGCAGTTCTTC. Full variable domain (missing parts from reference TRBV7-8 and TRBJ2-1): GAGVSQSPRYKVAKRGQDVALRCDPISGHVSLFWYQQALGQGPEFLTYFQNEAQLDKSGLPSDRFFAERPEGSVSTLKIQRTQQEDSAVYLCASSLIDRYPYNEQFFGPGTRLTVL.

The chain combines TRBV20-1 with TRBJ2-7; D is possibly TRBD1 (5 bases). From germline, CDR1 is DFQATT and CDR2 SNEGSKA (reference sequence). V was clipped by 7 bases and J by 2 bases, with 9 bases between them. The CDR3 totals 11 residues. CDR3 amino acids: CSGRRAYEQYF. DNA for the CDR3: TGCAGTGGCCGCAGGGCCTACGAGCAGTACTTC.

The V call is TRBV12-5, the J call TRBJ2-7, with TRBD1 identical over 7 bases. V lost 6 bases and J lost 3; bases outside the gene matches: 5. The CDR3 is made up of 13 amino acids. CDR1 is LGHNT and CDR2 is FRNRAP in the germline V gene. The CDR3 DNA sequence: TGTGCTAGTGGAGGACAGGTTTACTACGAGCAGTACTTC. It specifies CASGGQVYYEQYF.

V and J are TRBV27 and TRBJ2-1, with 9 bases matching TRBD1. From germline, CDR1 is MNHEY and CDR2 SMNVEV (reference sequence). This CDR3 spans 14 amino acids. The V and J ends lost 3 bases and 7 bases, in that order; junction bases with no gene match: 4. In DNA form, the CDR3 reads TGTGCCAGCAGTTTCGACAGGGGGGTAAATGAGCAGTTCTTC. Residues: CASSFDRGVNEQFF.

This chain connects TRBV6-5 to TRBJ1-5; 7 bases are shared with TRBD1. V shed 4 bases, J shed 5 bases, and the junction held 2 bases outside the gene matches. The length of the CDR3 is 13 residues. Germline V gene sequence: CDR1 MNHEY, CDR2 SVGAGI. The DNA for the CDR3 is TGTGCCAGCAGTTCCGACAGGGATCAGCCCCAGCATTTT. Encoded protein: CASSSDRDQPQHF.

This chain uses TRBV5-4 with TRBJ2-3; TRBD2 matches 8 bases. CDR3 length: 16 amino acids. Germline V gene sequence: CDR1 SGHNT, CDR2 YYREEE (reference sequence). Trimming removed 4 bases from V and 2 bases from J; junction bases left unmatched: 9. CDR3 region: CASSPLLAENTDTQYF. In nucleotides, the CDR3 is TGTGCCAGCAGCCCTTTACTAGCGGAGAACACAGATACGCAGTATTTT. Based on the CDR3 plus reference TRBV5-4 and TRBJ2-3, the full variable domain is ETGVTQSPTHLIKTRGQQVTLRCSSQSGHNTVSWYQQALGQGPQFIFQYYREEENGRGNFPPRFSGLQFPNYSSELNVNALELDDSALYLCASSPLLAENTDTQYFGPGTRLTVL.

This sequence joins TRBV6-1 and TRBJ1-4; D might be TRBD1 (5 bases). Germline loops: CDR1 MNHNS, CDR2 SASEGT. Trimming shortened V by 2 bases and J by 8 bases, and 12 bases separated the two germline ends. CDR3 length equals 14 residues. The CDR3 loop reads CASSEQGWEEKLFF. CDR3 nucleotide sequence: TGTGCCAGCAGTGAACAGGGATGGGAAGAAAAACTGTTTTTT.